This T cell receptor beta chain stems from a study of a mutant IDH1 vaccine in newly diagnosed glioma. Study information: Vaccines were first given 4-6 weeks after radiotherapy alone, or with temozolomide cycles.

Time point in this sample: week 11, during vaccination. Every single dose of the vaccine, 300 ug of mutant IDH1 20-mer peptide, came with topical imiquimod. Concerning this clone: The antigen remains undetermined.

CDR3 length: 16 residues. Germline-derived CDR1 and CDR2 are LGHNA and YNFKEQ. V lost 5 bases and J lost 5; bases outside the gene matches: 9. Profiled with immunoSEQ multiplex PCR; TCRdb holds only in-frame clones, not every one. The sample includes 110,000 or so clones, 75% to 90% of them seen just once. Whole-study results and caveats: No link was apparently found between pseudoprogression and changes in top peripheral T cell clonotypes. Vaccine-induced immune responses were detected in roughly 93% of patients.

The genes are TRBV4-2 and TRBJ2-5; 12 nucleotides line up with TRBD2. This sequence originates from a woman aged 50 to 60 with glioma. This sample comprised PBMCs, obtained from a glioma patient whose treatment included an IDH1 peptide vaccine. CDR3 region: CASSSTTSGGWETQYF. The CDR3 DNA reads as TGTGCCAGCAGCTCGACCACTAGCGGGGGGTGGGAGACCCAGTACTTC.